A single sample gave rise to the 20 T cell receptor beta chains below, sequenced in a study of cytomegalovirus exposure and HLA in healthy donors. Use of 60 Vbeta and 13 Jbeta primers characterized the PCR. The repertoire was sequenced with immunoSEQ multiplex PCR; TCRdb's copy has only in-frame clones and lacks some. The table records some 120,000 clones, 77% of them present only once. Sequenced material: PBMCs. These receptors originate from a woman between 40 and 55 years old in good health and CMV-seropositive.

The chain recombines TRBV6-1 with TRBJ1-2; D is possibly TRBD1 (6 bases). Germline V gene sequence: CDR1 MNHNS, CDR2 SASEGT. The CDR3 totals 13 residues. V lost 2 bases, J lost 10 bases, and 14 bases lay in between. The DNA for the CDR3 is TGTGCCAGCAGTGAAAGGGCAGGGGATCTCTACACCTTC. Translated, it gives CASSERAGDLYTF.

The genes are TRBV5-1 and TRBJ2-2, with 10 bases lining up with TRBD2. Germline V gene data show CDR1 as SGHRS and CDR2 as YFSETQ. This CDR3 is 17 amino acids long. V shed 4 bases, J shed 7 bases, and the junction held 13 bases outside the gene matches. CDR3 sequence reads: CASSLLGLAEVIGELFF. DNA for the CDR3: TGCGCCAGCAGCCTTCTAGGACTAGCGGAAGTTATCGGGGAGCTGTTTTTT.

The V and J genes are TRBV27 and TRBJ2-7; weak D call: TRBD2 (6 bases). CDR1 and CDR2 from the germline V gene are MNHEY and SMNVEV (reference sequence). V shed 0 bases and J shed 2 bases, with 11 bases lying between them. The CDR3 is made up of 15 amino acids. As DNA, the CDR3 is TGTGCCAGCAGTTTATCCCGGGGAGGTCCCTACGAGCAGTACTTC. It codes for CASSLSRGGPYEQYF.

This clone was seen ten or more times. For the CDR3, the DNA is TGTGCCAGTAGATGGTCTAGCGGGAGTCACGAGCAGTACTTC. This encodes CASRWSSGSHEQYF. The chain employs TRBV19 and TRBJ2-7; 10 nucleotides match TRBD2. CDR3 length: 14 amino acids. After removal of 6 bases from V and 5 bases from J, the junction contained 7 bases not matched to a gene. Germline CDR1 reads LNHDA; CDR2 reads SQIVND (reference sequence).

This chain's CDR3 is CASSTAQGTSTDTQYF. In DNA form, the CDR3 reads TGCGCCAGCAGCACGGCACAGGGTACTAGCACAGATACGCAGTATTTT. This sequence joins TRBV5-1 and TRBJ2-3, with a tentative D call TRBD1 (6 bases). Germline CDR1 reads SGHRS; CDR2 reads YFSETQ. V shed 4 bases and J shed 0 bases, with 15 bases lying between them. The length of the CDR3 is 16 residues. Full variable domain (outside the CDR3, taken from reference TRBV5-1 and TRBJ2-3): KAGVTQTPRYLIKTRGQQVTLSCSPISGHRSVSWYQQTPGQGLQFLFEYFSETQRNKGNFPGRFSGRQFSNSRSEMNVSTLELGDSALYLCASSTAQGTSTDTQYFGPGTRLTVL.

The chain has TRBV10-3 and TRBJ1-3, with TRBD1 matching 8 bases. The CDR3 totals 16 residues. Germline V lookup: CDR1 ENHRY, CDR2 SYGVKD. V was pared by 3 bases and J by 3 bases, with 7 bases of the junction left unmatched. The CDR3 nucleotides read TGTGCCATCAGTGATTACCAGGGGGCGCTTGGAAACACCATATATTTT. The encoded protein is CAISDYQGALGNTIYF.

The rearrangement uses TRBV18 and TRBJ1-2; no clear D. The V end was cut by 3 bases, the J end by 1 base, with 12 bases between. The CDR3 is made up of 15 amino acids. Germline assignment: CDR1 KGHSH and CDR2 LQKENI. The chain's CDR3 is CASSPTADYNYGYTF. CDR3 nucleotide sequence: TGTGCCAGCTCACCGACGGCGGACTATAACTATGGCTACACCTTC.

This chain connects TRBV5-5 to TRBJ2-3; 10 nucleotides line up with TRBD2. V lost 0 bases and J lost 6; bases outside the gene matches: 13. The CDR3 totals 18 residues. In germline, CDR1 is SGHKS, CDR2 YYEKEE (reference sequence). CDR3 sequence reads: CASSLGLGLAGVPDTQYF. The CDR3 region has the DNA TGTGCCAGCAGCTTGGGGTTGGGTCTAGCGGGGGTCCCGGATACGCAGTATTTT.

This chain joins TRBV2 and TRBJ2-1, with 12 nucleotides matching TRBD2. CDR3 length: 15 amino acids. V lost 5 bases and J lost 7; bases outside the gene matches: 6. Germline V lookup: CDR1 SNHLY, CDR2 FYNNEI. In DNA form, the CDR3 reads TGTGCCAGCAGTCCTCTAGCGGGAGGGCCGAATGAGCAGTTCTTC. This gives the protein CASSPLAGGPNEQFF. The full variable domain, its missing parts supplied by reference TRBV2 and TRBJ2-1, is EPEVTQTPSHQVTQMGQEVILRCVPISNHLYFYWYRQILGQKVEFLVSFYNNEISEKSEIFDDQFSVERPDGSNFTLKIRSTKLEDSAMYFCASSPLAGGPNEQFFGPGTRLTVL.

The V and J genes are TRBV9 and TRBJ2-7; TRBD2 matches at 7 bases. This CDR3 contains 14 residues. Germline trimming cut 0 bases from V and 9 bases from J; bases unmatched to any gene: 9. Looked up from germline, CDR1 is SGDLS and CDR2 is YYNGEE. The CDR3 sequence is CASSVAPTREGQYF. Written as DNA, the CDR3 is TGTGCCAGCAGCGTAGCCCCGACGAGGGAGGGGCAGTACTTC.

The genes are TRBV18 and TRBJ1-2; TRBD1 matches 7 bases. Germline V gene sequence: CDR1 KGHSH, CDR2 LQKENI. J lost 7 bases, V lost 3 bases, and 11 bases had no gene match. The CDR3 extends over 15 amino acids. CDR3 sequence: CASSPLDRPPGGYTF. The CDR3 nucleotides read TGTGCCAGCTCACCCCTGGACAGGCCCCCGGGTGGCTACACCTTC.

This rearrangement joins TRBV7-9 to TRBJ2-2; weak D call: TRBD2 (6 bases). Germline CDR1 SEHNR, CDR2 FQNEAQ (reference sequence). The CDR3 length is 14 residues. V lost 7 bases to trimming and J lost 1 base, with 10 bases between them. The CDR3 spells CASTGRGNTGELFF. For the CDR3, the DNA is TGTGCCAGCACCGGGCGGGGGAACACCGGGGAGCTGTTTTTT.

The gene calls are TRBV7-3 and TRBJ1-2; D may be TRBD1 (5 bases). Germline V gene data show CDR1 as SGHTA and CDR2 as FQGTGA. V lost 5 bases, J lost 7 bases, and 14 bases lay in between. The CDR3 is 13 amino acids. The CDR3 DNA reads TGTGCCAGCAGCCATCCGGGGGGGGGTGGCTACACCTTC. Translating it yields CASSHPGGGGYTF.

The chain uses TRBV30 and TRBJ2-7, with TRBD2 as a possible D gene (5 bases). In germline, CDR1 is GTSNPN, CDR2 SVGIG (reference sequence). V gave up 3 bases and J gave up 0 bases, with 9 bases separating them. The CDR3 has 13 amino acids. CDR3 DNA sequence: TGTGCCTGGAGCAGCGGCTTCTCCTACGAGCAGTACTTC. Its protein is CAWSSGFSYEQYF.

As to this clone: Other nucleotide sequences from this sample produce the same CDR3. The chain carries TRBV4-1 and TRBJ2-7; 8 nucleotides match TRBD1. The germline CDR1 and CDR2 sequences are MGHRA and YSYEKL. V was pared by 5 bases and J by 2 bases, with 8 bases of the junction left unmatched. CDR3 length equals 15 residues. The CDR3 is CASSVQGVPPYEQYF. CDR3 nucleotides: TGCGCCAGCAGCGTACAGGGGGTCCCACCCTACGAGCAGTACTTC.

The rearrangement joins TRBV5-1 to TRBJ2-6, with D possibly being TRBD1 (5 bases). CDR3 length equals 17 residues. Trimming took 3 bases from V and 0 from J, leaving 13 bases between them. Germline loops: CDR1 SGHRS, CDR2 YFSETQ. CDR3 coding DNA: TGCGCCAGCAGCTCTGTGACAGATTTCTCTGGGGCCAACGTCCTGACTTTC. Residues: CASSSVTDFSGANVLTF.

The chain links TRBV14 to TRBJ2-3, with TRBD2 identical over 8 bases. The ends lost 4 bases at V and 0 bases at J; junction bases unmatched: 0. CDR3 length: 14 amino acids. Germline values: CDR1 SGHDN, CDR2 FVKESK. This CDR3 reads CASSLAGSTDTQYF. As DNA, the CDR3 is TGTGCCAGCAGCCTAGCGGGAAGCACAGATACGCAGTATTTT.

The V and J genes are TRBV2 and TRBJ1-1, with 8 bases that match TRBD1. CDR3 size: 16 residues. V was clipped by 7 bases and J by 0 bases; unmatched bases: 10. In germline, CDR1 is SNHLY, CDR2 FYNNEI. This CDR3 is CASTSRTGFLNTEAFF. In nucleotides, the CDR3 is TGTGCCAGCACCTCAAGGACAGGGTTTCTGAACACTGAAGCTTTCTTT.

The chain recombines TRBV7-9 with TRBJ2-3; 11 bases are a match to TRBD2. This CDR3 spans 15 amino acids. V gave up 5 bases and J gave up 5 bases; unmatched junction bases: 6. The germline V gene has CDR1 SEHNR and CDR2 FQNEAQ (reference sequence). The CDR3 nucleotides are TGTGCCAGCAGCCAACTAGCGGGAGCGGTAGATACGCAGTATTTT. Protein product: CASSQLAGAVDTQYF.

The chain recombines TRBV28 with TRBJ1-5; D is ambiguous. CDR3 length equals 15 residues. The V end lost 11 bases, the J end lost 6 bases, and 23 bases lay between the germline ends. CDR1 MDHEN and CDR2 SYDVKM come from the germline V gene. The CDR3 DNA reads as TGTGCCCTTGGTGTCGGGGTTGCGGTGGGTCAGCCCCAGCATTTT. This sequence encodes CALGVGVAVGQPQHF.